This TCR beta chain was obtained from a study of T cell responses to AZD1222 COVID-19 vaccine. Data came from immunoSEQ multiplex PCR; TCRdb stores just in-frame clones and leaves some out. The sample contains 86,000 or so clones, around 90% of which appear only once. Study outcomes and limitations: Among those given AZD1222, only six or seven were seropositive at baseline. Nearly half of spike-specific TCRs reportedly target variant regions that are unmutated in the B.1.351 and B.1.1.7 variants.

In germline, CDR1 is LGHDT, CDR2 YNNKEL (reference sequence). V lost 6 bases to trimming and J lost 2 bases; unmatched junction nucleotides: 7. This CDR3 contains 15 residues. On this clone: What it binds is unknown.

This clonotype was sampled from an adult in good health. The rearrangement joins TRBV3-1 (or the pseudogene TRBV3-2) to TRBJ2-3; 8 nucleotides line up with TRBD2. Sequences were derived from peripheral blood, sampled on day 0 of AZD1222 vaccination. The CDR3 region is CASRVLAGDTDTQYF. As DNA, the CDR3 is TGTGCCAGCAGAGTTCTAGCGGGTGACACAGATACGCAGTATTTT.